This TCR beta chain appears in the sequencing data of a study of OX40 agonist ivuxolimab in advanced cancers. Study details: Patients were infused with ivuxolimab every 2 weeks at 0.01 to 10 mg/kg. The dose-escalation group included hepatocellular carcinoma, melanoma, renal cell carcinoma and head and neck cancer.

Trimming cost V 4 bases and J 7 bases; bases outside gene matches: 2. Germline CDR1 reads SGHTA; CDR2 reads FQGNSA. The CDR3 extends over 14 amino acids. Generated by immunoSEQ multiplex PCR, the TCRdb table keeps only in-frame clones and is missing some. This table has about 69,000 clones, roughly nine tenths appearing once. The sequences come from CD4+ or CD8+ T cells sorted from blood, collected in a trial of the OX40 agonist ivuxolimab. The chain carries TRBV7-2 and TRBJ2-7; 15 bases match TRBD2. The clonotype comes from an adult with an advanced solid tumor such as melanoma, head and neck, liver or kidney cancer. The CDR3 DNA is TGTGCCAGCAGCTCGGGACTAGCGGGGGGTGAGCAGTACTTC. The encoded protein is CASSSGLAGGEQYF.